These 10 T cell receptor beta chains were sequenced from one sample in a study of blood T cell repertoires in COVID-19. Repertoires were generated with immunoSEQ multiplex PCR, while TCRdb's copy carries only in-frame clones and drops some. The sample holds 180,000 or so clones, roughly 87% seen once. The specimen was PBMCs or T cells enriched from blood (not recorded which). Source of these receptors: a human donor with acute COVID-19. The donor label of this sample is uncertain.

The chain couples TRBV14 to TRBJ1-2; 12 nucleotides agree with TRBD1. CDR1 is SGHDN, CDR2 FVKESK, per germline. There are 16 residues in the CDR3. V shed 0 bases and J 7 bases; nucleotides not matched to a gene: 6. In nucleotides, the CDR3 is TGTGCCAGCAGCCAAGACCTGGGACAGGGGGCGCGTGGCTACACCTTC. It specifies CASSQDLGQGARGYTF.

The rearrangement uses TRBV7-3 and TRBJ1-5; 8 bases match TRBD1. The junction had 14 bases not matched to a gene; V was cut back by 6 bases and J by 4 bases. The CDR3 is 17 residues long. Per germline, CDR1 SGHTA and CDR2 FQGTGA. CDR3 DNA: TGTGCCAGCAGACGATGCCAGGGGGCCCCTCGGAATCAGCCCCAGCATTTT. As protein: CASRRCQGAPRNQPQHF.

The chain couples TRBV5-4 to TRBJ2-2; weak D call: TRBD2 (5 bases). Per germline, CDR1 SGHNT and CDR2 YYREEE (reference sequence). This CDR3 comprises 14 residues. The ends were cut back, 4 bases at V and 7 bases at J, with 14 bases in the middle. CDR3: CASSVGLGDGELFF. The CDR3 region has the DNA TGTGCCAGCAGCGTTGGACTGGGTGACGGGGAGCTGTTTTTT.

The genes are TRBV25-1 and TRBJ1-2; D is uncertain. The CDR3 covers 14 residues. Trimming took 5 bases from V and 8 from J, leaving 18 bases between them. Per germline, CDR1 MGHDK and CDR2 SYGVNS. The CDR3 spells CASSTETLFYGYTF. CDR3 bases: TGTGCCAGCAGTACCGAGACACTCTTCTACGGCTACACCTTC.

The chain recombines TRBV4-3 with TRBJ1-3; no firm D call. V lost 0 bases to trimming and J lost 4 bases, with 13 bases between them. This CDR3 spans 16 amino acids. Germline lookup yields CDR1 LGHNA and CDR2 YSLEER. Here the CDR3 reads CASSQDTRGPGNTIYF. The DNA of the CDR3 is TGCGCCAGCAGCCAAGATACCCGGGGTCCAGGAAACACCATATATTTT.

The chain employs TRBV2 and TRBJ2-2; D is possibly TRBD1 (5 bases). Germline V lookup: CDR1 SNHLY, CDR2 FYNNEI. This CDR3 is 15 amino acids long. V gave up 4 bases and J gave up 0 bases, with 9 bases separating them. The CDR3 DNA reads TGTGCCAGCAGTGGGCCAGGGTCGAACACCGGGGAGCTGTTTTTT. This sequence encodes CASSGPGSNTGELFF.

The DNA of the CDR3 is TGTGCCAGCAGACAGGGGGCCTCCTACGAGCAGTACTTC. It specifies CASRQGASYEQYF. This sequence joins TRBV6-5 and TRBJ2-7; 9 bases are shared with TRBD1. Germline lookup yields CDR1 MNHEY and CDR2 SVGAGI. V shed 6 bases, J shed 0 bases, and the junction held 0 bases outside the gene matches. The CDR3 has 13 residues.

The chain combines TRBV7-2 with TRBJ2-1; 7 positions match TRBD2. The germline V gene has CDR1 SGHTA and CDR2 FQGNSA. Trimming took 1 base from V and 7 from J; bases not matched to a gene: 4. The CDR3 runs to 14 residues. CDR3 sequence: CASSLGRGTNEQFF. CDR3 nucleotide sequence: TGTGCCAGCAGCTTAGGGCGGGGGACTAATGAGCAGTTCTTC. The full variable domain, its missing parts supplied by reference TRBV7-2 and TRBJ2-1, is GAGVSQSPSNKVTEKGKDVELRCDPISGHTALYWYRQSLGQGLEFLIYFQGNSAPDKSGLPSDRFSAERTGGSVSTLTIQRTQQEDSAVYLCASSLGRGTNEQFFGPGTRLTVL.

The chain couples TRBV30 to TRBJ1-2; TRBD1 matches 7 bases. After removal of 5 bases from V and 7 bases from J, the junction contained 13 bases not matched to a gene. CDR3 length: 14 amino acids. The germline V gene has CDR1 GTSNPN and CDR2 SVGIG (reference sequence). CDR3 protein: CAWVRQGFPSGYTF. Written as DNA, the CDR3 is TGTGCCTGGGTTCGACAGGGTTTTCCGAGTGGCTACACCTTC.

V usage is TRBV7-2 and J usage is TRBJ2-3; TRBD1 agrees at 7 bases. The V gene's germline CDR1 is SGHTA and CDR2 FQGNSA. V dropped 1 base and J dropped 1; count of bases not matched to a gene: 2. This CDR3 is built from 15 residues. The CDR3 nucleotides are TGTGCCAGCAGCTTAGACAGGGGTGGCACAGATACGCAGTATTTT. Amino acid sequence: CASSLDRGGTDTQYF.